The TCR beta chain under discussion was sequenced for a study of OX40 agonist ivuxolimab in advanced cancers. Sequenced by immunoSEQ multiplex PCR; TCRdb stores in-frame clones only, minus some. The sample yields about 45,000 clones, more than 80% seen once. CDR1 and CDR2 from the germline V gene are PRHDT and FYEKMQ (reference sequence). This CDR3 comprises 15 residues. V dropped 4 bases and J dropped 5; count of bases not matched to a gene: 9. This chain connects TRBV13 to TRBJ2-7; 9 nucleotides agree with TRBD1. The sequence was obtained from an adult with an advanced solid tumor such as melanoma, head and neck, liver or kidney cancer. The input for sequencing was CD4+ or CD8+ T cells sorted from blood, taken in a trial of the OX40 agonist ivuxolimab. The CDR3 here is CASSSPRDRVHEQYF. The DNA of the CDR3 is TGTGCCAGCAGCTCACCCCGGGACAGGGTCCACGAGCAGTACTTC. The entire variable domain, with the rest obtained from reference TRBV13 and TRBJ2-7, is as follows: AAGVIQSPRHLIKEKRETATLKCYPIPRHDTVYWYQQGPGQDPQFLISFYEKMQSDKGSIPDRFSAQQFSDYHSELNMSSLELGDSALYFCASSSPRDRVHEQYFGPGTRLTVT.